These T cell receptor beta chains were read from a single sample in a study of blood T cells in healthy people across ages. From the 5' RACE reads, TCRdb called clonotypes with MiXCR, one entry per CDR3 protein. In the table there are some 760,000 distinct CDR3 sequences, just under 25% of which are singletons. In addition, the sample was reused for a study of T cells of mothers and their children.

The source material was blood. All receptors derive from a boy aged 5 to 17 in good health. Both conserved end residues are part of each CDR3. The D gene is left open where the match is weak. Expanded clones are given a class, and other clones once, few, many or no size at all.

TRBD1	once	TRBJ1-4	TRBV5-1	TGCGCCAGCAGCTTGGCTCCAGGGGGACGATTGGCAAGCTTCGAAAAACTGTTTTTT	CASSLAPGGRLASFEKLFF
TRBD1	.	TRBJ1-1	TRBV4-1	TGCGCCAGCAGCCAAGAGGATAGGGGGCCCCTGAACACTGAAGCTTTCTTT	CASSQEDRGPLNTEAFF
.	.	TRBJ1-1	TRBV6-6	TGTGCCAGCAGTTACTCGAGGCGTTTGAACACTGAAGCTTTCTTT	CASSYSRRLNTEAFF
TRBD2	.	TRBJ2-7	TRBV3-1	TGTGCCAGCAGCTCTGCTAGCGGGGGTTACGAGCAGTACTTC	CASSSASGGYEQYF
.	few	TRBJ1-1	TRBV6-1	TGTGCCAGCAGTCCTCGACATCCGAACACTGAAGCTTTCTTT	CASSPRHPNTEAFF
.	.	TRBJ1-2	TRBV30	TGTGCCTGGAGTAAACCCTCTACCCACGGGTATGGCTACACCTTC	CAWSKPSTHGYGYTF
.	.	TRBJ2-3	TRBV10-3	TGTGCCATCAGGGAGGGGGCCACAGATACGCAGTATTTT	CAIREGATDTQYF
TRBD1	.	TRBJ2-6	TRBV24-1	TGTGCCACCAGTGACTCCCGGGACAGGGGGTTTGATAGCTCTGGGGCCAACGTCCTGACTTTC	CATSDSRDRGFDSSGANVLTF
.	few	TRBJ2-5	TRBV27	TGTGCCAGCAGTACACAGGGACACACCCAAGAGACCCAGTACTTC	CASSTQGHTQETQYF
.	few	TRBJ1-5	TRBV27	TGTGCCAGCAGTTTTGCAGGTGGGAATCAGCCCCAGCATTTT	CASSFAGGNQPQHF
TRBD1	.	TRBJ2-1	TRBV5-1	TGCGCCAGCCTTCTAGGGGACAGGGGTAACAATGAGCAGTTCTTC	CASLLGDRGNNEQFF
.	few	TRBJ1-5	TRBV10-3	TGTGCCATCAGTGACAGGGAGAACGATCAGCCCCAGCATTTT	CAISDRENDQPQHF
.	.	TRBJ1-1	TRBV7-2	TGTGCCAGCAGCTTAGAGCTTGGAGGGAACACTGAAGCTTTCTTT	CASSLELGGNTEAFF
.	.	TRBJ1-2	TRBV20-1	TGCAGTGTACAGGAAGCCAGGGGCTACACCTTC	CSVQEARGYTF
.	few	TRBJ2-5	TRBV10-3	TGTGCCATCCAGGGAGTCGGCGTGGGACAAGAGACCCAGTACTTC	CAIQGVGVGQETQYF
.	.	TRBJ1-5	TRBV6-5	TGTGCCAGCAGTTACGCGGGCGGGGGAGGCAATCAGCCCCAGCATTTT	CASSYAGGGGNQPQHF
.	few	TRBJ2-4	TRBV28	TGTGCCAGCAGTTTACTACGGTCTCTCGGCAAAAACATTCAGTACTTC	CASSLLRSLGKNIQYF
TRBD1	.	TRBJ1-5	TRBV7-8	TGTGCCAGCAGCTCGGACAGGACGTATCAGCCCCAGCATTTT	CASSSDRTYQPQHF
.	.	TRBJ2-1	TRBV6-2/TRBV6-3	TGTGCCAGCAGTTTGCAAGAACTAGCTTCCTACAATGAGCAGTTCTTC	CASSLQELASYNEQFF